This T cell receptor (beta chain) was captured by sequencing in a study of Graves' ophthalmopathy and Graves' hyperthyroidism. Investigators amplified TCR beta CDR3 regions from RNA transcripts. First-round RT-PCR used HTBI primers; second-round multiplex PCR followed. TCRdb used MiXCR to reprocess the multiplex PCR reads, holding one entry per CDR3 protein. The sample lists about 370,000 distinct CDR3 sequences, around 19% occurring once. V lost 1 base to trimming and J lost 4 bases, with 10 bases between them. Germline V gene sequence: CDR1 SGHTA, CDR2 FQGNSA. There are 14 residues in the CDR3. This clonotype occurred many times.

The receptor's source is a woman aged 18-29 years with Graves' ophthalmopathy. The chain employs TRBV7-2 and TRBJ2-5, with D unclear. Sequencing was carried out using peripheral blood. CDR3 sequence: CASSLEYFGETQYF. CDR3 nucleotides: TGTGCCAGCAGCTTAGAGTACTTCGGAGAGACCCAGTACTTC.